The 28 T cell receptor beta chains below were found in one sample sequenced in a study of regulatory T cells in long-lasting Graves disease. Assembly of TCR beta libraries relied on iRepertoire HTBI primers together with Arm-PCR of CDR3 regions. Each CDR3 protein is one row after TCRdb ran MiXCR on the multiplex PCR reads. Among hundreds of thousands of distinct CDR3 sequences listed, 13% were seen once. The time point is: newly diagnosed GD, antithyroid drugs for less than 3 months. PBMC-extracted RNA yielded the TCR library. These data were likewise used in another study, on T cells in Graves' hyperthyroidism and ophthalmopathy.

This specimen consisted of peripheral blood mononuclear cells (PBMCs), obtained at new diagnosis, from a patient treated with antithyroid drugs. These receptors were taken from a man aged 30 to 45 with Graves disease.

Ten or more counts support this clonotype. The chain employs TRBV29-1 and TRBJ2-3; 7 nucleotides line up with TRBD2. Germline CDR1 is SQVTM and CDR2 is ANQGSEA. The V gene end was trimmed by 4 bases and the J gene end by 3 bases; junction bases not matched to a gene: 13. The CDR3 spans 16 residues. The CDR3 bases are TGCAGCGTTGTTCCCTTTGAGGGAGGGCCAACAGATACGCAGTATTTT. Its protein product is CSVVPFEGGPTDTQYF.

At least ten counts were recorded for this clonotype. The rearrangement uses TRBV2 and TRBJ1-1; no definite D call. The V and J ends lost 3 bases and 10 bases respectively, with 9 bases between them. The CDR3 contains 11 residues. Germline-derived CDR1 and CDR2 are SNHLY and FYNNEI. CDR3 sequence (DNA): TGTGCCAGCAGTGATCCCGGAGGAGCTTTCTTT. Amino acid sequence: CASSDPGGAFF.

This clonotype showed up many times. This sequence joins TRBV29-1 and TRBJ2-1; maybe TRBD1 (6 bases). In germline, CDR1 is SQVTM, CDR2 ANQGSEA. This CDR3 is 14 amino acids long. Trimming took 7 bases from V and 2 from J, leaving 15 bases between them. The CDR3 DNA is TGCAGCGCCCTAAGGGACATGACCTACAATGAGCAGTTCTTC. This translates into CSALRDMTYNEQFF.

This clonotype was observed many times. The chain is built from TRBV20-1 and TRBJ2-3, with TRBD2 matching over 11 bases. This CDR3 is built from 15 residues. Germline V gene data show CDR1 as DFQATT and CDR2 as SNEGSKA (reference sequence). Trimming cost V 6 bases and J 6 bases; bases outside gene matches: 11. The CDR3 protein is CSAPQLAGDRDTQYF. The CDR3 DNA is TGCAGTGCCCCCCAACTAGCGGGAGATCGGGATACGCAGTATTTT.

The chain couples TRBV20-1 to TRBJ1-2; no definite D call. The ends were cut back, 2 bases at V and 7 bases at J, with 8 bases in the middle. The V gene's germline CDR1 is DFQATT and CDR2 SNEGSKA (reference sequence). The CDR3 loop spans 11 amino acids. The CDR3 loop reads CSARQEGGYTF. CDR3 nucleotide sequence: TGCAGTGCTAGACAGGAGGGTGGCTACACCTTC.

The chain recombines TRBV6-1 with TRBJ1-2, with D possibly TRBD1 on 5 matching bases. The CDR3 loop spans 17 amino acids. Deletions cut 7 bases from V and 3 bases from J, with 24 bases between. CDR1 is MNHNS, CDR2 SASEGT, per germline. The CDR3 region is CASIRDYSGFRDYGYTF. As DNA, the CDR3 is TGTGCCAGCATCCGGGACTACTCGGGTTTTAGGGACTATGGCTACACCTTC.

This clonotype was picked up many times. The V gene is TRBV7-9, the J gene TRBJ2-5, with D perhaps TRBD2 (6 bases). V gave up 2 bases and J gave up 1 base, with 8 bases separating them. The CDR3 extends over 14 amino acids. In germline, CDR1 is SEHNR, CDR2 FQNEAQ (reference sequence). CDR3 DNA: TGTGCCAGCAGCTTACTTAGCGGCCAAGAGACCCAGTACTTC. It yields the protein CASSLLSGQETQYF.

This clonotype has a count of ten or more. The V gene is TRBV12-3 or TRBV12-4, the J gene TRBJ2-7; TRBD1 might be the D (6 bases). V shed 2 bases and J shed 1 base, with 15 bases lying between them. The CDR3 extends over 16 amino acids. The CDR3 sequence: CASSLMGASLSYEQYF. The CDR3 DNA reads as TGTGCCAGCAGTTTAATGGGGGCGTCCCTATCCTACGAGCAGTACTTC.

In the case of this clonotype: A much bigger clone sits one base away, suggesting this may be a read error. The chain uses TRBV27 and TRBJ2-1; either TRBD1 or TRBD2 may supply D (5 bases each). CDR1 and CDR2 (germline): MNHEY, SMNVEV (reference sequence). V was clipped by 5 bases and J by 8 bases, with 19 bases between them. The CDR3 covers 15 residues. This CDR3 reads CASSALGTRAYEQFF. The CDR3, as DNA: TGTGCCAGCAGTGCCCTGGGGACCAGAGCATATGAGCAGTTCTTC.

This clonotype was detected many times. The V call is TRBV20-1, the J call TRBJ2-1, with TRBD1 as a possible D gene (5 bases). Between the trimmed V and J ends, which lost 3 bases and 3 bases, there was a span of 12 bases. The CDR3 is 14 amino acids. Germline V CDR1 and CDR2: DFQATT, SNEGSKA (reference sequence). CDR3 region: CSARDIRSYNEQFF. The CDR3 DNA reads TGCAGTGCTAGGGACATTAGAAGCTACAATGAGCAGTTCTTC.

On this clonotype: A read error is possible here, since a much larger clone lies one base away. This chain uses TRBV24-1 with TRBJ2-5; D gene uncertain. Germline CDR1 KGHDR, CDR2 SFDVKD. The CDR3 consists of 12 residues. CDR3 nucleotides: TGTGCCACCAGTGACTTAGAAGAGACCCGGTACTTC. It codes for CATSDLEETRYF.

This clonotype was detected many times. This chain joins TRBV12-3 or TRBV12-4 and TRBJ2-7, with 7 bases fitting TRBD1. Trimming removed 6 bases from V and 0 bases from J; junction bases left unmatched: 5. CDR3 length: 14 residues. CDR3 in DNA: TGTGCCAGCAGAACGGACAGGAGCTCCTACGAGCAGTACTTC. As protein: CASRTDRSSYEQYF.

The chain uses TRBV4-1 and TRBJ1-2; 7 bases match TRBD1. The CDR3 is 13 residues long. Losses at the gene ends were 1 base for V and 8 bases for J; bases not matched to a gene: 4. Per germline, CDR1 MGHRA and CDR2 YSYEKL. Here the CDR3 DNA reads TGCGCCAGCAGCCAAGGACAGGGCAACGGCTACACCTTC. This translates into CASSQGQGNGYTF.

A remark on this clonotype: A far larger clone is off by one base, so a read error is likely. The chain uses TRBV13 and TRBJ2-1; D not certain. Trimming took 0 bases from V and 10 from J, leaving 10 bases between them. The CDR3 has 13 amino acids. Germline V gives CDR1 PRHDT, CDR2 FYEKMQ (reference sequence). The CDR3 DNA reads TGTGCCAGCAGCTTAGGAATCTCCTACGAGCAGTTCTTC. Its translation is CASSLGISYEQFF.

This clonotype was seen only a few times. This sequence joins TRBV30 and TRBJ1-4; D might be TRBD1 (5 bases). CDR1 GTSNPN and CDR2 SVGIG come from the germline V gene (reference sequence). The CDR3 has 13 residues. CDR3 nucleotides: TGTGCTGTTACGCCGGGACCAGGTGAAAAACTGTTTTTT. Encoded protein: CAVTPGPGEKLFF.

This CDR3 reads CSAIDGGAGVRETQYF. The DNA of the CDR3 is TGCAGTGCCATAGATGGTGGAGCGGGGGTCCGGGAGACCCAGTACTTC. The chain combines TRBV20-1 with TRBJ2-5; 8 positions match TRBD2. V trimming: 6 bases; J trimming: 5 bases; junction bases outside the gene matches: 17. The CDR3 has 16 residues. Germline-derived CDR1 and CDR2 are DFQATT and SNEGSKA (reference sequence).

This clonotype was seen only a few times. The chain employs TRBV6-2 or TRBV6-3 and TRBJ1-5, with D uncertain. The V gene lost 6 bases and the J gene lost 0 bases, with 12 bases spanning the gap. The CDR3 has 15 residues. CDR1 is MNHEY and CDR2 is SVGEGT in the germline V gene. The chain's CDR3 is CASRLNGDSNQPQHF. The DNA of the CDR3 is TGTGCCAGCAGACTAAACGGGGATAGCAATCAGCCCCAGCATTTT.

This clonotype was recorded many times. The V and J genes are TRBV2 and TRBJ2-5, with 8 bases matching TRBD1. Germline CDR1 and CDR2: SNHLY and FYNNEI. The CDR3 covers 14 residues. The V and J ends lost 8 bases and 5 bases, in that order; junction bases with no gene match: 10. In nucleotides, the CDR3 is TGTGCCAGCTCCTGGGACAGGTCTGGGGAGACCCAGTACTTC. Amino acids: CASSWDRSGETQYF.

V is TRBV2 and J is TRBJ2-1, with no clear D. V was shortened by 5 bases and J by 0 bases, with 14 bases between the two germline ends. This CDR3 is 16 amino acids long. The V gene's germline CDR1 is SNHLY and CDR2 FYNNEI. CDR3 sequence (DNA): TGTGCCAGCAGTCCGATTACCGGGCGCTCCTACAATGAGCAGTTCTTC. It encodes CASSPITGRSYNEQFF.

The J gene is TRBJ1-5, the V gene TRBV19, with a possible D match to TRBD1 (6 bases). The length of the CDR3 is 16 residues. V was pared by 8 bases and J by 0 bases, with 17 bases between. Germline V gene sequence: CDR1 LNHDA, CDR2 SQIVND (reference sequence). The DNA for the CDR3 is TGTGCCAGTTCTCCAGCCGGGACATATAGCAATCAGCCCCAGCATTTT. It translates to CASSPAGTYSNQPQHF.

The chain is built from TRBV6-4 and TRBJ1-1; 7 bases agree with TRBD1. The CDR3 extends over 14 amino acids. The germline CDR1 and CDR2 sequences are MRHNA and SNTAGT. V lost 5 bases, J lost 5 bases, and 8 bases stayed unmatched. The CDR3 DNA follows: TGTGCCAGCAGTCCCGACAGGGAAGTGACTGAAGCTTTCTTT. Its protein product is CASSPDREVTEAFF.

The chain links TRBV5-1 to TRBJ2-7, with 8 nucleotides matching TRBD1. Germline CDR1 SGHRS, CDR2 YFSETQ. This CDR3 spans 15 amino acids. The trim removed 2 bases at V and 7 bases at J, leaving 11 bases unmatched. The CDR3: CASSFSGGYLGEQYF. CDR3 nucleotides: TGCGCCAGCAGCTTTTCAGGGGGCTATTTGGGAGAGCAGTACTTC.

With respect to this clonotype: One end of the junction fails to match germline, which may point to a read error. The chain joins TRBV7-7 to TRBJ2-3, with TRBD2 matching 13 bases. The V gene's germline CDR1 is SSHAT and CDR2 FNYEAQ (reference sequence). The CDR3 runs to 20 residues. The CDR3 is CASTPNILAGGPISTDTQYF. In DNA, the CDR3 is TGTGCTAGCACCCCCAATATACTAGCGGGAGGGCCAATTAGCACAGATACGCAGTATTTT.

This clonotype was seen only a few times. A much larger clone lies one base from this, so it may be a read error. This chain uses TRBV3-1 with TRBJ2-5; D not resolved. The CDR3 is 10 residues long. V gave up 8 bases and J gave up 4 bases, with 5 bases separating them. Per the germline V gene, CDR1 is LGHDT and CDR2 is YNNKEL (reference sequence). The CDR3 nucleotides are TGTGCCAGCTGGGGAGAGACCCAGTACTTC. It yields the protein CASWGETQYF.

This clonotype was detected many times. The J gene is TRBJ2-7, the V gene TRBV20-1, with 8 bases aligning to TRBD1. The J segment lost 6 bases and the V segment lost 6 bases, leaving 10 bases of the junction unmatched. CDR1 is DFQATT, CDR2 SNEGSKA, per germline (reference sequence). The CDR3 length is 13 residues. CDR3 sequence: CSAGQEAALEQYF. CDR3 coding DNA: TGCAGTGCGGGACAGGAAGCCGCCCTCGAGCAGTACTTC.

The chain recombines TRBV20-1 with TRBJ1-4, with D perhaps TRBD1 (5 bases). Germline CDR1 is DFQATT and CDR2 is SNEGSKA (reference sequence). The CDR3 loop spans 13 amino acids. The V end lost 6 bases, the J end lost 10 bases, and 18 bases lay between the germline ends. The CDR3 loop reads CSALGESGGKLFF. CDR3 in DNA: TGCAGTGCCTTAGGGGAGAGTGGGGGAAAACTGTTTTTT.

This clonotype was found a few times. A read error may be the cause here, since a much bigger clone is one base away. The chain links TRBV12-3 or TRBV12-4 to TRBJ1-3; a weak D match, TRBD1 (6 bases). This CDR3 is 13 amino acids long. The CDR3: CAGRQDPGNTIYF. The CDR3 coding sequence is TGTGCCGGCAGACAGGACCCTGGAAACACCATATATTTT.

This clonotype has a count of ten or more. V and J are TRBV7-9 and TRBJ2-1; D may match TRBD1 or TRBD2 (5 bases each). The CDR3 spans 13 residues. Germline lookup yields CDR1 SEHNR and CDR2 FQNEAQ (reference sequence). With 1 base removed from V and 8 bases from J, the gap between germline ends came to 9 bases. The CDR3 loop is CASSLEGRDEQFF. CDR3 bases: TGTGCCAGCAGCTTAGAGGGGCGGGATGAGCAGTTCTTC.